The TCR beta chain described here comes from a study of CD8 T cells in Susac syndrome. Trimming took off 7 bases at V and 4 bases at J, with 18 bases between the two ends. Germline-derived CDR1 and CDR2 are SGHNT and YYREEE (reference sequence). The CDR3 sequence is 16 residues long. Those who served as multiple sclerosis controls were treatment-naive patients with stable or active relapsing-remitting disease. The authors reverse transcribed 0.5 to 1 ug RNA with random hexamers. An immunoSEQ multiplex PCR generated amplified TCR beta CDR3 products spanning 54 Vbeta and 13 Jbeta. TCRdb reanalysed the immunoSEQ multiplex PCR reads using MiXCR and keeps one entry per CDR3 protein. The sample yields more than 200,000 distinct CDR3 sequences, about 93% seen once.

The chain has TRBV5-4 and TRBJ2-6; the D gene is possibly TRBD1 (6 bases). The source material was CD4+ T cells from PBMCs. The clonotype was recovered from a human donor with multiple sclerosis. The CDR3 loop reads CASLGDTATGANVLTF. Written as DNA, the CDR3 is TGTGCCAGCCTTGGGGACACCGCCACCGGGGCCAACGTCCTGACTTTC.